The 22 T cell receptor beta chains given below trace back to one sample, sequenced in a study of OX40 agonist ivuxolimab in advanced cancers. Repertoires were generated with immunoSEQ multiplex PCR, while TCRdb's copy carries only in-frame clones and drops some. This table has some 7,900 clones, about 81% appearing once. Sequenced here: CD4+ or CD8+ T cells sorted from blood, sampled in a trial of the OX40 agonist ivuxolimab. The receptors shown here come from an adult with an advanced solid tumor such as melanoma, head and neck, liver or kidney cancer.

This clone was seen once. The genes are TRBV11-1 and TRBJ1-1; TRBD1 matches 7 bases. Per the germline V gene, CDR1 is SGHAT and CDR2 is FQDESV (reference sequence). This CDR3 has 15 residues. J was trimmed by 0 bases and V by 4 bases; bases with no gene match: 5. CDR3 protein: CASSWDSGMNTEAFF. DNA for the CDR3: TGTGCCAGCAGCTGGGACAGCGGGATGAACACTGAAGCTTTCTTT.

The J gene is TRBJ1-4, the V gene TRBV11-2; D might be TRBD1 (5 bases). Per the germline V gene, CDR1 is SGHAT and CDR2 is FQNNGV. Trimming removed 3 bases at V and 8 bases at J, with 13 bases between. CDR3 length equals 14 residues. The CDR3 nucleotides read TGTGCCAGCAGCTTCGTGGAGGGGAGGGAAAAACTGTTTTTT. This encodes CASSFVEGREKLFF.

The chain has TRBV29-1 and TRBJ2-3; D could derive from TRBD1 or TRBD2 (5 bases each). This CDR3 has 15 residues. CDR1 is SQVTM, CDR2 ANQGSEA, per germline. The V end lost 6 bases, the J end lost 4 bases, and 20 bases lay between the germline ends. The CDR3 DNA reads as TGCAGCGTAGACGGGACCCTAGGCCAGGCAGATACGCAGTATTTT. Translation gives CSVDGTLGQADTQYF.

By its share, this clone is medium-sized. This rearrangement joins TRBV11-3 to TRBJ2-1; 8 bases align to TRBD2. Germline-derived CDR1 and CDR2 are SGHNT and YENEEA. Losses at the gene ends were 3 bases for V and 0 bases for J; bases not matched to a gene: 1. CDR3 length equals 15 residues. CDR3 protein: CASSFTSGSYNEQFF. The CDR3 coding sequence is TGTGCCAGCAGCTTCACTAGCGGCTCCTACAATGAGCAGTTCTTC.

This clone was observed a single time. V gene TRBV5-6 combines with J gene TRBJ1-2, with D unclear. There are 13 residues in the CDR3. Germline V gene sequence: CDR1 SGHDT, CDR2 YYEEEE. V dropped 1 base and J dropped 4 bases, with 8 bases sitting between them. As DNA, the CDR3 is TGTGCCAGCAGCTTGCGCGCCTTCTATGGCTACACCTTC. Amino acid sequence: CASSLRAFYGYTF.

On this clone itself: The same CDR3 can be traced to other DNA sequences in this sample. The V gene is TRBV19, the J gene TRBJ1-1, with unresolved D. V lost 1 base to trimming and J lost 4 bases, with 4 bases between them. There are 12 residues in the CDR3. Germline loops: CDR1 LNHDA, CDR2 SQIVND (reference sequence). The CDR3 region has the DNA TGTGCCAGTAGTATAGCAGGCACTGAAGCTTTCTTT. Translated: CASSIAGTEAFF.

The chain employs TRBV27 and TRBJ2-2; D unclear. CDR1 and CDR2 from the germline V gene are MNHEY and SMNVEV (reference sequence). Trimming removed 3 bases from V and 4 bases from J, with 6 bases in between. CDR3 size: 13 residues. CDR3 nucleotides: TGTGCCAGCAGTTTTTGGGGCACCGGGGAGCTGTTTTTT. This encodes CASSFWGTGELFF.

The table lists this clone with a count of one. The chain carries TRBV7-9 and TRBJ2-7; the D is unclear. Germline V gives CDR1 SEHNR, CDR2 FQNEAQ (reference sequence). Trimming stripped 4 bases from V and 3 bases from J, with 7 bases between. The CDR3 length is 12 residues. This chain's CDR3 is CASSSKVYEQYF. The CDR3 nucleotides read TGTGCCAGCAGCTCAAAAGTCTACGAGCAGTACTTC.

The V and J genes are TRBV27 and TRBJ1-1; TRBD1 is a possible D gene (6 bases). V lost 3 bases and J lost 4, with 12 bases in between. Germline CDR1 and CDR2: MNHEY and SMNVEV (reference sequence). The CDR3 totals 14 residues. CDR3 sequence reads: CASSLGQGPTEAFF. CDR3 DNA sequence: TGTGCCAGCAGTTTGGGTCAGGGGCCCACTGAAGCTTTCTTT.

V is TRBV23-1 and J is TRBJ2-2, with 9 bases identical to TRBD2. TRBV23-1 belongs to the ORF category, with a function that is uncertain. The CDR3 covers 20 residues. J was trimmed by 1 base and V by 4 bases; bases with no gene match: 16. The CDR3 is CASSPLNRLADHQNTGELFF. The CDR3 DNA sequence: TGCGCCAGCAGTCCCCTCAATCGACTAGCGGACCACCAGAACACCGGGGAGCTGTTTTTT.

The J gene is TRBJ1-2, the V gene TRBV5-4, with TRBD1 identical over 10 bases. V trimming: 8 bases; J trimming: 3 bases; junction bases outside the gene matches: 10. This CDR3 has 15 amino acids. Per the germline V gene, CDR1 is SGHNT and CDR2 is YYREEE (reference sequence). The CDR3 DNA reads TGTGCCAGTGGGAACTCGGACAGGGGGTACTATGGCTACACCTTC. Amino acid sequence: CASGNSDRGYYGYTF.

The V gene is TRBV5-1, the J gene TRBJ2-5, with 9 nucleotides matching TRBD2. Germline V gene sequence: CDR1 SGHRS, CDR2 YFSETQ. Unmatched junction bases numbered 8, after V lost 4 bases and J lost 4 bases. The CDR3 sequence is 15 residues long. The CDR3 region is CASSLRGGGAETQYF. CDR3 in DNA: TGCGCCAGCAGCCTCAGGGGCGGGGGGGCAGAGACCCAGTACTTC.

This chain uses TRBV6-5 with TRBJ2-3; tentative D call: TRBD2 (5 bases). Trimming removed 5 bases at V and 7 bases at J, with 10 bases between. The CDR3 spans 12 residues. Germline V gene lookup returns CDR1 MNHEY and CDR2 SVGAGI. The DNA for the CDR3 is TGTGCCAGCAGTGCGAGGGAACATACGCAGTATTTT. This gives the protein CASSAREHTQYF.

The V gene is TRBV27, the J gene TRBJ1-2, with 10 bases that match TRBD1. CDR3 size: 15 residues. V dropped 4 bases and J dropped 8; count of bases not matched to a gene: 10. Germline CDR1 and CDR2: MNHEY and SMNVEV (reference sequence). Here the CDR3 DNA reads TGTGCCAGCAGTTCTACCGGGACAGGGGAGTTAGGCTACACCTTC. Protein sequence: CASSSTGTGELGYTF.

The J gene is TRBJ1-6, the V gene TRBV6-5; 8 positions agree with TRBD1. CDR1 and CDR2 from the germline V gene are MNHEY and SVGAGI. Germline trimming cut 4 bases from V and 8 bases from J; bases unmatched to any gene: 4. The length of the CDR3 is 14 residues. DNA for the CDR3: TGTGCCAGCAGTTTTACAGGGGGACATTCACCCCTCCACTTT. Its protein product is CASSFTGGHSPLHF.

This chain joins TRBV4-3 and TRBJ2-1; D uncertain. The length of the CDR3 is 14 residues. In germline, CDR1 is LGHNA, CDR2 YSLEER. V dropped 0 bases and J dropped 2 bases, with 5 bases sitting between them. The CDR3 protein is CASSQDTAYNEQFF. As DNA, the CDR3 is TGCGCCAGCAGCCAAGACACAGCCTACAATGAGCAGTTCTTC.

This clone was recorded a few times. This chain uses TRBV6-4 with TRBJ2-1; D perhaps matches TRBD2 (5 bases). The CDR3 is made up of 16 amino acids. The germline V gene encodes CDR1 MRHNA and CDR2 SNTAGT. V was pared by 1 base and J by 1 base, with 11 bases between. CDR3 DNA sequence: TGTGCCAGCAGTGACTTGCCGGCGGGTTCCTACAATGAGCAGTTCTTC. It translates to CASSDLPAGSYNEQFF.

J is TRBJ2-7 and V is TRBV4-3, with 8 bases identical to TRBD1. The CDR3 sequence is 16 residues long. V was clipped by 2 bases and J by 2 bases; unmatched bases: 8. Germline V CDR1 and CDR2: LGHNA, YSLEER. CDR3 in amino acids: CASSQIGQGLPYEQYF. The CDR3 DNA reads TGCGCCAGCAGCCAAATAGGACAGGGCCTACCCTACGAGCAGTACTTC.

This clone has just one count. V is TRBV7-8 and J is TRBJ2-7; 8 bases are shared with TRBD1. Germline trimming cut 4 bases from V and 3 bases from J; bases unmatched to any gene: 8. The CDR3 loop spans 15 amino acids. Germline CDR1 SGHVS, CDR2 FQNEAQ. CDR3 in amino acids: CASSSLGTGLYEQYF. DNA for the CDR3: TGTGCCAGCAGCTCCCTCGGGACAGGACTCTACGAGCAGTACTTC.

On this clone itself: Given a much more abundant clone one base away, this may be a read error. This rearrangement joins TRBV19 to TRBJ2-2; the D gene is possibly TRBD2 (6 bases). The germline V gene encodes CDR1 LNHDA and CDR2 SQIVND (reference sequence). Trimming took off 5 bases at V and 5 bases at J, with 12 bases between the two ends. The CDR3 contains 14 residues. The chain's CDR3 is CASSGRTLTGELFF. The CDR3 DNA reads TGTGCCAGTAGTGGGAGGACTTTAACCGGGGAGCTGTTTTTT.

This clone was seen once. The rearrangement joins TRBV29-1 to TRBJ2-7; possible D gene TRBD1, 5 bases. The germline gives CDR1 SQVTM, CDR2 ANQGSEA. This CDR3 region has 15 residues. Trimming pared 1 base from V and 0 bases from J, leaving 13 bases between. This CDR3 reads CSVEGQGLSSYEQYF. CDR3 DNA sequence: TGCAGCGTTGAAGGGCAGGGCCTCAGCTCCTACGAGCAGTACTTC.

This clone was seen a handful of times. The chain combines TRBV7-6 with TRBJ2-1; 9 bases fit TRBD2. The V segment lost 8 bases and the J segment 5 bases; nucleotides outside the gene matches: 4. Per the germline V gene, CDR1 is SGHVS and CDR2 is FNYEAQ. CDR3 length: 13 residues. CDR3 amino acids: CASGSGGDNEQFF. In nucleotides, the CDR3 is TGTGCCAGCGGTAGCGGGGGAGACAATGAGCAGTTCTTC.